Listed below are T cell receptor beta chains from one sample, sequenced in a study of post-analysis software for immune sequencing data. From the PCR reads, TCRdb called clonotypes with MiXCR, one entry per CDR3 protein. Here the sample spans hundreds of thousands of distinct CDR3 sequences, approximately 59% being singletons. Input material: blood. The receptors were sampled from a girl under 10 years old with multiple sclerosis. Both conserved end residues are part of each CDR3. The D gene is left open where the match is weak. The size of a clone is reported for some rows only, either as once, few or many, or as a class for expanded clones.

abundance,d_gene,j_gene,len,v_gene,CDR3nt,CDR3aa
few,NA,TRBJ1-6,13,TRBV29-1,TGCAGCGCCCAGACAAATACTAATTCACCCCTCCACTTT,CSAQTNTNSPLHF
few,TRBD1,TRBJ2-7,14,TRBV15,TGTGCCACCAGCAGCGACAGGGGGCTCTACGAGCAGTACTTC,CATSSDRGLYEQYF
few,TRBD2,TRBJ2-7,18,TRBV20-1,TGCAGTGCTAGAGATCGAGCTAGCGGGAGGGCCGTAATATACGAACAGTACTTC,CSARDRASGRAVIYEQYF
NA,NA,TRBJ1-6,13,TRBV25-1,TGTGCCAGCGGCGACTTTTTCGATTCACCCCTCCACTTT,CASGDFFDSPLHF
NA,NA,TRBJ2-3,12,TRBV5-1,TGCGCCAGCACTGCGCCGTGGTATACGCAGTATTTT,CASTAPWYTQYF
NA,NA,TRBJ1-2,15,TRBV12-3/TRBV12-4,TGTGCCAGCAGTTTAGAACAGTGGAGGGTCTATGGCTACACCTTC,CASSLEQWRVYGYTF
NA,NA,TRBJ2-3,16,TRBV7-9,TGTGCCAGCAGCTTAGATTTTGGGGCGCGCGGTTATACGCAGTATTTT,CASSLDFGARGYTQYF
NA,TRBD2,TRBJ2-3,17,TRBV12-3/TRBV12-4,TGTGCCAGCAGTTTGCGGCAGAGCGGGAGGGCCTCAGATACGCAGTATTTT,CASSLRQSGRASDTQYF
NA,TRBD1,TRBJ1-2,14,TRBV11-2,TGTGCCAGCACGGACAGGGAGCTGATCTATGGCTACACCTTC,CASTDRELIYGYTF
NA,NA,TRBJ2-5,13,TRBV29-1,TGCAGCGTTGTTGACGCATACCAAGAGACCCAGTACTTC,CSVVDAYQETQYF
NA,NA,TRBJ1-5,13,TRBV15,TGTGCCACCAGCAGAGCCGAGAATCAGCCCCAGCATTTT,CATSRAENQPQHF
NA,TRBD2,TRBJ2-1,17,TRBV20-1,TGCAGTGCTAGAGATGCATCCGGACTAGCGGGAAGGAATGAGCAGTTCTTC,CSARDASGLAGRNEQFF
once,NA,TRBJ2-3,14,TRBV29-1,TGCAGCGTCCCCATAAAAGGAGGCACAGATACGCAGTATTTT,CSVPIKGGTDTQYF
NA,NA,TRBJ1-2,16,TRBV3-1,TGTGCCAGCAGCCCCTCGGATCCTAGGGCAGGCTATGGCTATACCTTC,CASSPSDPRAGYGYTF
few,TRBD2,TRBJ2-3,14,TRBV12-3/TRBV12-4,TGTGCCAGCAGTGCGGGGGGGATCACAGATACGCAGTATTTT,CASSAGGITDTQYF
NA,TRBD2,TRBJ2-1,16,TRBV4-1,TGCGCCAGCAGCCAAACTAGCGGGGGCTCCTACAATGAGCAGTTCTTC,CASSQTSGGSYNEQFF
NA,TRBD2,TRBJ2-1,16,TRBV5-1,TGCGCCAGCAGCCCTGCACGGTTTCGGGGGGACAATGAGCAGTTCTTC,CASSPARFRGDNEQFF
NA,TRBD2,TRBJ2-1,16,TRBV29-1,TGCAGCGTTGACCTGGAGGGACTAAGCTCCTACAATGAGCAGTTCTTC,CSVDLEGLSSYNEQFF
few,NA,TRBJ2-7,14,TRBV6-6,TGTGCCAGCAGTTTTCGGGGGCGCTCCTACGAGCAGTACTTC,CASSFRGRSYEQYF
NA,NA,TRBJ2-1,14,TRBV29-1,TGCAGCGTTTCCAGTCAGCCCAGCTACAATGAGCAGTTCTTC,CSVSSQPSYNEQFF
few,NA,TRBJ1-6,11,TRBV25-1,TGTGCCAGCAGTGAATCCAGGGCCCTCCACTTT,CASSESRALHF
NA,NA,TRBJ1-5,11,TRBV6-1,TGTGCCAGCAGTGAGGGTCCGCCCCAGCATTTT,CASSEGPPQHF
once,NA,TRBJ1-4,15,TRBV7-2,TGTGCCAGCAGCTTGACACCTGGGGTTAATGAAAAACTGTTTTTT,CASSLTPGVNEKLFF
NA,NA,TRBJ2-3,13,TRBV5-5,TGTGCCAGCAGCTTCTCTCGACCGGATACGCAGTATTTT,CASSFSRPDTQYF
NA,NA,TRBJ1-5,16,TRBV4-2,TGTGCCAGCAGCCAAGATGAAGGGCAGATCAATCAGCCCCAGCATTTT,CASSQDEGQINQPQHF
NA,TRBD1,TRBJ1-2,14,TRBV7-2,TGTGCCAGCAGCTGGGACAGGGTTCGCTATGGCTACACCTTC,CASSWDRVRYGYTF
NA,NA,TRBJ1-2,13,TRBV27,TGTGCCGGCAGATCCTATACTAACTATGGCTACACCTTC,CAGRSYTNYGYTF
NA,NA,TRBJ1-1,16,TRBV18,TGTGCCAGCTCTCCCCAGGAGGATCCTGTGAACACTGAAGCTTTCTTT,CASSPQEDPVNTEAFF
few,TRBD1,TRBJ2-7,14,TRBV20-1,TGCAGTGCTCCGGCGGGACAGGGTACCTACGAGCAGTACTTC,CSAPAGQGTYEQYF
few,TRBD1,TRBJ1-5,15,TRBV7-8,TGTGCCAGCAGCCCAAGGACAGGGTTCGGTCAGCCCCAGCATTTT,CASSPRTGFGQPQHF
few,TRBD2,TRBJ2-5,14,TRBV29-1,TGCAGCGTTACCGACCGGGACTATCAAGAGACCCAGTACTTC,CSVTDRDYQETQYF
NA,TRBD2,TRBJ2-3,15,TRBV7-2,TGTGCCAGCAGCCCCCAGCGGGGGGGCGCCCCGACGCAGTATTTT,CASSPQRGGAPTQYF
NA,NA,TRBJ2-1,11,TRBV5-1,TGCGCCAGCAGCTGGCGGCATGAGCAGTTCTTC,CASSWRHEQFF
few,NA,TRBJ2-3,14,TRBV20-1,TGCAGTGCTAGTCTCGGTGGGGGAACAGATACGCAGTATTTT,CSASLGGGTDTQYF
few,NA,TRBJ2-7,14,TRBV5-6,TGTGCCAGCAGCTTGGTGGGCAGGGGCTACGAGCAGTACTTC,CASSLVGRGYEQYF
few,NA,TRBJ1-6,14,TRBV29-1,TGCAGCGTTGAAGGAAAGGGGGATAATTCACCCCTCCACTTT,CSVEGKGDNSPLHF
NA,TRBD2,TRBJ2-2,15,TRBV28,TGTGCCAGTAGGGAGGGGAATTGGAAGGTCGGGGAGCTGTTTTTT,CASREGNWKVGELFF
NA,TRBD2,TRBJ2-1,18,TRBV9,TGTGCCAGCAGCGCGGGGGTGAAGGACGGGAGGGCCGGCTATGAGCAGTTCTTC,CASSAGVKDGRAGYEQFF
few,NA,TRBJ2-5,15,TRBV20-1,TGCAGTGCTAGGGGCTCCTACCACATACCGGAGACCCAGTACTTC,CSARGSYHIPETQYF
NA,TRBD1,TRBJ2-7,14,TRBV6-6,TGTGCCGGCAGAACCGGGACAGGGACCTACGAGCAGTACTTC,CAGRTGTGTYEQYF
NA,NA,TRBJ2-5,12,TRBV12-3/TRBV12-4,TGTGCCAGCACCCCACACCCAGAGACCCAGTACTTC,CASTPHPETQYF
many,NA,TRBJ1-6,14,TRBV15,TGTGCCACCAGCAGAGATGCCTTGGATTCACCCCTCCACTTT,CATSRDALDSPLHF
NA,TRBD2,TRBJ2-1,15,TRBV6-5,TGTGCCAGCAGTTACTCCGGACTAGCGTCAAGTGAGCAGTTCTTC,CASSYSGLASSEQFF
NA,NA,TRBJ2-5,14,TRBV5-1,TGCGCCAGCAGCTTGGAGCAGGGGGAGGCGACCCAGTACTTC,CASSLEQGEATQYF
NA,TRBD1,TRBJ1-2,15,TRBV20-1,TGCAGTGCTATGGGGACAGGGAATGCTAACTATGGCTACACCTTC,CSAMGTGNANYGYTF
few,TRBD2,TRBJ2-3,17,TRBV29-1,TGCAGCGTTGAATCCACCTCTAGCGGGAGGGAGGGAGATACGCAGTATTTT,CSVESTSSGREGDTQYF
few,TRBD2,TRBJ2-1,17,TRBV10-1,TGCGCCAGCAGTGAGTCGGCCCTAGCGGGAGGGCCAGGAGAGCAGTTCTTC,CASSESALAGGPGEQFF
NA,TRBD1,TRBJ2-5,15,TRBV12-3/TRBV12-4,TGTGCCAGCAGTATGGGGACAGGGAGTCAAGAGACCCAGTACTTC,CASSMGTGSQETQYF
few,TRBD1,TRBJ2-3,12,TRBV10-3,TGTGCCACCGGACAGGGGACAGATACGCAGTATTTT,CATGQGTDTQYF
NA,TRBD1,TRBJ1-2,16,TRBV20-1,TGCAGTGCTAGAGATCCCCTAAGACAGGGGAATTATGGCTACACCTTC,CSARDPLRQGNYGYTF
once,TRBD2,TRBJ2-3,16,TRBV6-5,TGTGCCAGCAGTTCTCGAGCGGGAGCGGGCACAGATACGCAGTATTTT,CASSSRAGAGTDTQYF
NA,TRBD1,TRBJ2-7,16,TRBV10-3,TGTGCCATCAGCGCGGGACAGGGGTTATCGTCCTACGAGCAGTACTTC,CAISAGQGLSSYEQYF
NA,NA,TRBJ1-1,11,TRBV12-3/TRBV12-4,TGTGCCAGCAGGGCAGGGACTCAAGCTTTCTTT,CASRAGTQAFF
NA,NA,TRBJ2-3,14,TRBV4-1,TGCGCCAGCGAACGGGGCGGTAGCACAGATACGCAGTATTTT,CASERGGSTDTQYF